This T cell receptor (beta chain) was obtained from a study of monozygotic twins with cystic fibrosis. Germline lookup yields CDR1 KGHSH and CDR2 LQKENI. The V end was cut by 2 bases, the J end by 6 bases, with 9 bases between. The CDR3 length is 13 residues. Remarks on this clone: Antigen unknown.

Overall study findings and caveats: In 13 of 16 pairs, V gene usage was closest to the co-twin's. Median Simpson clonality of roughly 0.0093 suggested naive T cells predominated.

Profiling relied on immunoSEQ multiplex PCR, and the TCRdb table lists in-frame clones only, not all of them. The repertoire holds 30,000 or so clones, approximately 72% seen once, with approximately 0.79% in the top ten. The chain carries TRBV18 and TRBJ2-3; the D gene is possibly TRBD1 (5 bases). This clonotype was sampled from a girl aged 5-17 years with cystic fibrosis. The sequenced sample consisted of blood. DNA of the CDR3: TGTGCCAGCTCACCAGCGACAGAGGATACGCAGTATTTT. Amino acids: CASSPATEDTQYF.